One sample yielded the 17 T cell receptor beta chains listed below, sequenced in a study of T-cell memory formation after mild COVID-19. TCRdb passed the 5' RACE reads through MiXCR, listing each CDR3 protein once. The profile shows some 31,000 distinct CDR3 sequences, roughly 12% of them singletons. Specimen: PBMCs or a T cell subset sorted from them (not recorded which). Source of these receptors: an adult woman who had mild COVID-19 (a few samples of this study predate the infection). Cell type and time point are not known.

At least ten counts were recorded for this clonotype. V usage is TRBV11-2 and J usage is TRBJ2-5; D possibly matches TRBD1 or TRBD2 (5 bases each). Germline CDR1 and CDR2: SGHAT and FQNNGV. Trimming removed 5 bases from V and 2 bases from J, with 12 bases in between. The CDR3 has 14 residues. CDR3 bases: TGTGCCAGCAGCCCCCGGGGCGGGCAAGAGACCCAGTACTTC. Encoded protein: CASSPRGGQETQYF.

There are a few counts of this clonotype. The gene calls are TRBV6-1 and TRBJ1-3, with 7 bases that match TRBD1. With V trimmed by 4 bases and J by 2 bases, 8 bases remained unmatched. Per the germline V gene, CDR1 is MNHNS and CDR2 is SASEGT. The CDR3 totals 16 residues. The CDR3 coding sequence is TGTGCCAGCAGTGGCCCCAACAGGGGAACTGGAAACACCATATATTTT. Its protein is CASSGPNRGTGNTIYF.

This clonotype was counted a single time. The rearrangement uses TRBV12-3 or TRBV12-4 and TRBJ1-1; D ambiguous. V was cut by 6 bases and J by 6 bases, with 23 bases left in between. The CDR3 has 16 amino acids. In nucleotides, the CDR3 is TGTGCCAGCAGCCCCCTGGAGGGCCCTGGTAGCCCTGAAGCTTTCTTT. It is translated as CASSPLEGPGSPEAFF.

This clonotype was detected many times. The chain recombines TRBV11-3 with TRBJ1-4; a weak D match, TRBD1 (5 bases). V dropped 0 bases and J dropped 7 bases, with 27 bases sitting between them. Germline CDR1 is SGHNT and CDR2 is YENEEA. This CDR3 comprises 20 residues. Written as DNA, the CDR3 is TGTGCCAGCAGCTTAGAACCAGATCCGTACTCCCGACAGCAGATTGAAAAACTGTTTTTT. It codes for CASSLEPDPYSRQQIEKLFF.

This clonotype came up many times. The V call is TRBV7-8, the J call TRBJ1-2, with 7 bases fitting TRBD1. CDR1 is SGHVS, CDR2 FQNEAQ, per germline. V lost 5 bases to trimming and J lost 4 bases; unmatched junction nucleotides: 13. There are 16 residues in the CDR3. CDR3 nucleotides: TGTGCCAGCAGCCAGGACAGGCCGGCCGTTCTCTATGGCTACACCTTC. This translates into CASSQDRPAVLYGYTF.

This clonotype showed up many times. This chain connects TRBV21-1 to TRBJ1-1. TRBV21-1 is given as a pseudogene. The CDR3 contains 15 residues. This CDR3 is CASSAGGGWNTEAFF. The CDR3 nucleotides are TGTGCCAGCAGCGCCGGGGGGGGTTGGAACACTGAAGCTTTCTTT.

This clonotype was recorded many times. This chain's CDR3 is CASRGGINSPLHF. The DNA for the CDR3 is TGTGCCAGCAGGGGGGGTATCAATTCACCCCTCCACTTT. The chain couples TRBV2 to TRBJ1-6; tentative D call: TRBD1 (5 bases). In germline, CDR1 is SNHLY, CDR2 FYNNEI. Trimming shortened V by 6 bases and J by 7 bases, and 10 bases separated the two germline ends. The CDR3 consists of 13 residues.

Ten or more counts support this clonotype. This chain links TRBV19 with TRBJ2-7; TRBD2 aligns across 8 bases. With V trimmed by 6 bases and J by 0 bases, 7 bases remained unmatched. The CDR3 sequence is 15 residues long. The germline gives CDR1 LNHDA, CDR2 SQIVND (reference sequence). CDR3 sequence reads: CASSRISGASYEQYF. The DNA for the CDR3 is TGTGCCAGTAGCAGGATTAGCGGGGCCTCCTACGAGCAGTACTTC.

This clonotype has ten or more counts. The chain recombines TRBV7-9 with TRBJ2-7; D may match TRBD1 or TRBD2 (5 bases each). V shed 3 bases and J shed 3 bases, with 12 bases lying between them. The CDR3 length is 14 residues. Germline CDR1 is SEHNR and CDR2 is FQNEAQ (reference sequence). The CDR3 DNA sequence: TGTGCCAGCAGCTTTTGGGGGAGCAACTACGAGCAGTACTTC. It encodes CASSFWGSNYEQYF.

This clonotype was detected ten times or more. This chain connects TRBV20-1 to TRBJ2-7; D remains ambiguous. Germline lookup yields CDR1 DFQATT and CDR2 SNEGSKA (reference sequence). CDR3 length equals 13 residues. V was shortened by 5 bases and J by 0 bases, with 11 bases between the two germline ends. The CDR3 sequence: CSASAGFSYEQYF. CDR3 nucleotide sequence: TGCAGTGCTTCTGCCGGGTTCTCCTACGAGCAGTACTTC.

This clonotype was detected ten times or more. V gene TRBV20-1 combines with J gene TRBJ1-5; D uncertain. The CDR3 length is 13 residues. The germline gives CDR1 DFQATT, CDR2 SNEGSKA (reference sequence). The ends were cut back, 0 bases at V and 7 bases at J, with 10 bases in the middle. Here the CDR3 DNA reads TGCAGTGCTAGAGATGGGCCGGGACAGCCCCAGCATTTT. Its translation: CSARDGPGQPQHF.

Many counts were recorded for this clonotype. The J gene is TRBJ2-5, the V gene TRBV5-4; D is unclear. The V gene lost 7 bases and the J gene lost 1 base, with 20 bases spanning the gap. The CDR3 length is 16 residues. Germline loops: CDR1 SGHNT, CDR2 YYREEE (reference sequence). The CDR3 is CASALSPALLQETQYF. The CDR3 DNA reads TGTGCCAGCGCGTTAAGTCCAGCGTTACTCCAAGAGACCCAGTACTTC.

This clonotype showed up many times. This rearrangement joins TRBV20-1 to TRBJ2-7; 7 bases map to TRBD2. The CDR3 consists of 17 residues. CDR1 is DFQATT and CDR2 is SNEGSKA in the germline V gene (reference sequence). Losses at the gene ends were 0 bases for V and 2 bases for J; bases not matched to a gene: 13. The CDR3 nucleotides read TGCAGTGCTAGAGATTATGAGAAGCGGGGTAAAGCCTACGAGCAGTACTTC. This sequence encodes CSARDYEKRGKAYEQYF.

This clonotype was recorded many times. The rearrangement uses TRBV7-2 and TRBJ1-1; 7 nucleotides agree with TRBD1. The V gene end was trimmed by 1 base and the J gene end by 10 bases; junction bases not matched to a gene: 6. This CDR3 is built from 13 residues. Germline loops: CDR1 SGHTA, CDR2 FQGNSA. The CDR3 spells CASSLGLQGRAFF. As DNA, the CDR3 is TGTGCCAGCAGCTTAGGTTTACAGGGGCGAGCTTTCTTT.

V usage is TRBV19 and J usage is TRBJ2-6, with 8 nucleotides matching TRBD1. The V segment lost 5 bases and the J segment 5 bases; nucleotides outside the gene matches: 8. CDR3 length: 16 amino acids. Germline CDR1 is LNHDA and CDR2 is SQIVND (reference sequence). CDR3 loop: CASSDRGPLWANVLTF. The CDR3 DNA is TGTGCCAGTAGTGACAGGGGACCCCTCTGGGCCAACGTCCTGACTTTC. Full variable domain (rest looked up from reference TRBV19 and TRBJ2-6): DGGITQSPKYLFRKEGQNVTLSCEQNLNHDAMYWYRQDPGQGLRLIYYSQIVNDFQKGDIAEGYSVSREKKESFPLTVTSAQKNPTAFYLCASSDRGPLWANVLTFGAGSRLTVL.

This clonotype was recorded many times. CDR3 protein: CASSFRFVAPDHEQFF. The CDR3 DNA is TGTGCCAGCAGCTTTCGATTTGTAGCGCCGGACCATGAGCAGTTCTTC. J is TRBJ2-1 and V is TRBV11-3, with D perhaps matching TRBD2 (5 bases). The germline gives CDR1 SGHNT, CDR2 YENEEA. CDR3 size: 16 residues. Trimming pared 3 bases from V and 8 bases from J, leaving 20 bases between.

The sample holds many counts of this clonotype. The chain employs TRBV29-1 and TRBJ1-4; the D is unclear. This CDR3 contains 15 residues. Per germline, CDR1 SQVTM and CDR2 ANQGSEA. Trimming took off 4 bases at V and 3 bases at J, with 15 bases between the two ends. In nucleotides, the CDR3 is TGCAGCGTTGGATCTCTGGCTACGTCTAATGAAAAACTGTTTTTT. Its translation: CSVGSLATSNEKLFF.